The rows below give T cell receptor beta chains drawn from one sample of a study of blood T cell repertoires in COVID-19. Libraries were prepared by immunoSEQ multiplex PCR; TCRdb keeps only in-frame clonotypes and omits some of them. The sample lists around 120,000 clones, more than 75% occurring once. Sequencing used peripheral blood. These receptors were taken from a human donor in a cohort sampled during active COVID-19. Each CDR3 is given with its conserved first and last residue. Each record gives: V gene, clone size, J gene, D gene, CDR3 DNA, CDR3 protein. A D gene is named only where the DNA matches it firmly. Size tells how often a clone was seen (once, few, many) or the class of an expanded clone, and some rows leave it out.

V: TRBV28; size: -; J: TRBJ2-3; D: TRBD2; DNA: TGTGCCAGCAGACCACTAGCGGGAGGAGATACGCAGTATTTT; CDR3: CASRPLAGGDTQYF
V: TRBV5-1; size: -; J: TRBJ1-3; D: -; DNA: TGCGCCAGCAGCCCGGGACTCGAAGGAAACACCATATATTTT; CDR3: CASSPGLEGNTIYF
V: TRBV27; size: -; J: TRBJ2-2; D: -; DNA: TGTGCCAGCCGCTCGGGGGTTCCCACCGGGGAGCTGTTTTTT; CDR3: CASRSGVPTGELFF
V: TRBV24-1; size: once; J: TRBJ2-7; D: -; DNA: TGTGCCACCAGTGATTCGGGGTCACTAGCCTACGAGCAGTACTTC; CDR3: CATSDSGSLAYEQYF
V: TRBV11-3; size: -; J: TRBJ2-1; D: -; DNA: TGTGCCAGCAGCTTAGAGGCGGGGGAGCAGTTCTTC; CDR3: CASSLEAGEQFF
V: TRBV4-1; size: -; J: TRBJ2-1; D: TRBD2; DNA: TGCGCCAGCAGCCATGACTCGGGAGGGACCAATGAGCAGTTCTTC; CDR3: CASSHDSGGTNEQFF
V: TRBV6-4; size: -; J: TRBJ2-1; D: -; DNA: TGTGCCAGCAGTGACTCGGTGGGAGGTGAGCAGTTCTTC; CDR3: CASSDSVGGEQFF
V: TRBV6-5; size: few; J: TRBJ2-7; D: -; DNA: TGTGCCAGCAGTTACTCACAGGACTACGAGCAGTACTTC; CDR3: CASSYSQDYEQYF
V: TRBV11-3; size: once; J: TRBJ2-7; D: TRBD1; DNA: TGTGCCAGCAGCCCTGGACAGGGTGCGACCTACGAGCAGTACTTC; CDR3: CASSPGQGATYEQYF
V: TRBV13; size: -; J: TRBJ2-5; D: TRBD2; DNA: TGTGCCAGCAGCCCAGAAGGGACTATCAGAAAAGAGACCCAGTACTTC; CDR3: CASSPEGTIRKETQYF
V: TRBV5-4; size: -; J: TRBJ1-1; D: TRBD1; DNA: TGTGCCAGCAGCTCCGGACAGGGGGCCTATGTCCCCGAAGCTTTCTTT; CDR3: CASSSGQGAYVPEAFF
V: TRBV7-9; size: -; J: TRBJ2-3; D: TRBD2; DNA: TGTGCCAGCAGCTTAGGGACTTGGCGGGAGACAGATACGCAGTATTTT; CDR3: CASSLGTWRETDTQYF
V: TRBV28; size: -; J: TRBJ2-1; D: TRBD2; DNA: TGTGCCAGCAGTTTTTCAAGGACTAGCGGAGGCTCCTACAATGAGCAGTTCTTC; CDR3: CASSFSRTSGGSYNEQFF
V: TRBV12-3/TRBV12-4; size: -; J: TRBJ1-3; D: -; DNA: TGTGCCAGCAGTTCTTATGGAAACACCATATATTTT; CDR3: CASSSYGNTIYF
V: TRBV6-6; size: -; J: TRBJ1-6; D: -; DNA: TGTGCCAGCAGTTTCCTCAGGGACTCCTATAATTCACCCCTCCACTTT; CDR3: CASSFLRDSYNSPLHF
V: TRBV10-2; size: -; J: TRBJ1-5; D: -; DNA: TGCGCCAGCAGTATGAGTCTGTATAGCAATCAGCCCCAGCATTTT; CDR3: CASSMSLYSNQPQHF
V: TRBV5-5; size: -; J: TRBJ1-3; D: TRBD1; DNA: TGTGCCAGCAGCTTGGCCATGGGGACAGTCTCTGGAAACACCATATATTTT; CDR3: CASSLAMGTVSGNTIYF
V: TRBV6-2/TRBV6-3; size: once; J: TRBJ2-3; D: TRBD2; DNA: TGTGCCAGCAGTTACTTTGGGACTAGCGGAGATACGCAGTATTTT; CDR3: CASSYFGTSGDTQYF
V: TRBV5-4; size: -; J: TRBJ2-3; D: TRBD2; DNA: TGTGCCAGCAGCTTGCGAAGCGGGAGGCCGGGCACAGATACGCAGTATTTT; CDR3: CASSLRSGRPGTDTQYF
V: TRBV18; size: -; J: TRBJ2-7; D: -; DNA: TGTGCCAGCTCACACCGGGACAACGTCGGGGTCGAGCAGTACTTC; CDR3: CASSHRDNVGVEQYF
V: TRBV6-1; size: few; J: TRBJ1-6; D: -; DNA: TGTGCCAGCAGTGAAGCGGTAGAACCAAATTCACCCCTCCACTTT; CDR3: CASSEAVEPNSPLHF
V: TRBV5-6; size: -; J: TRBJ2-6; D: -; DNA: TGTGCCAGCAGCTTGGGGCAGGGATCTGGGGCCAACGTCCTGACTTTC; CDR3: CASSLGQGSGANVLTF
V: TRBV5-1; size: -; J: TRBJ1-6; D: -; DNA: TGCGCCAGCAGCTTGGGGGACTGGGGGGAGTCACCCCTCCACTTT; CDR3: CASSLGDWGESPLHF
V: TRBV27; size: -; J: TRBJ2-2; D: TRBD1; DNA: TGTGCCAGCAGACCCGGTACAGGGGGCACGAACACCGGGGAGCTGTTTTTT; CDR3: CASRPGTGGTNTGELFF
V: TRBV5-4; size: -; J: TRBJ1-2; D: TRBD1; DNA: TGTGCCAGCAGCTGGTGGACAGGGGGCGATGGCTACACCTTC; CDR3: CASSWWTGGDGYTF
V: TRBV11-3; size: once; J: TRBJ2-5; D: -; DNA: TGTGCCAGCAGCACAAGGGGGGGAGAGACCCAGTACTTC; CDR3: CASSTRGGETQYF
V: TRBV29-1; size: -; J: TRBJ2-1; D: TRBD2; DNA: TGCAGCGTTGGGTCGTTGACTAGCGGTATCAATGAGCAGTTCTTC; CDR3: CSVGSLTSGINEQFF
V: TRBV6-4; size: once; J: TRBJ2-2; D: TRBD2; DNA: TGTGCCAGCACTATACAGCGGGAGCACACCGGGGAGCTGTTTTTT; CDR3: CASTIQREHTGELFF
V: TRBV25-1; size: -; J: TRBJ1-2; D: -; DNA: TGTGCCAGTAGCGTGGGGACTAACTATGGCTACACCTTC; CDR3: CASSVGTNYGYTF
V: TRBV4-2; size: -; J: TRBJ1-1; D: -; DNA: TGTGCCAGCAGCCAAGAAGAGGACAGAATGAACACTGAAGCTTTCTTT; CDR3: CASSQEEDRMNTEAFF
V: TRBV7-9; size: -; J: TRBJ1-2; D: TRBD1; DNA: TGTGCCAGCAGCTTAGGACAGGGACAGACTAACTATGGCTACACCTTC; CDR3: CASSLGQGQTNYGYTF
V: TRBV7-2; size: -; J: TRBJ1-5; D: -; DNA: TGTGCCAGCAGCCGGCTGGGAGGGCATTATATCGGCAATCAGCCCCAGCATTTT; CDR3: CASSRLGGHYIGNQPQHF
V: TRBV5-4; size: -; J: TRBJ2-7; D: -; DNA: TGTGCCAGCACCGCAGACAGATCCTACGAGCAGTACTTC; CDR3: CASTADRSYEQYF
V: TRBV20-1; size: once; J: TRBJ2-1; D: TRBD2; DNA: TGCAGTGCTAGTGTGGCGGGGGGTTACTACAATGAGCAGTTCTTC; CDR3: CSASVAGGYYNEQFF
V: TRBV7-9; size: -; J: TRBJ1-5; D: -; DNA: TGTGCCAGCAGCTTAGTCGGTATAGGCGGTCGGGAGGACAATCAGCCCCAGCATTTT; CDR3: CASSLVGIGGREDNQPQHF
V: TRBV7-6; size: -; J: TRBJ2-2; D: -; DNA: TGTGCCAGCAGCCCACGCTTGGGGGGTTCGAACACCGGGGAGCTGTTTTTT; CDR3: CASSPRLGGSNTGELFF
V: TRBV5-1; size: -; J: TRBJ2-1; D: TRBD2; DNA: TGCGCCAGCAGCTTGGATAGCGGGAGCAACAATGAGCAGTTCTTC; CDR3: CASSLDSGSNNEQFF
V: TRBV15; size: -; J: TRBJ2-7; D: TRBD1; DNA: TGTGCCACCAGCAGAGATCGACAGGGCAGGTACTTC; CDR3: CATSRDRQGRYF
V: TRBV5-1; size: -; J: TRBJ2-1; D: TRBD2; DNA: TGCGCCAGCAGTCCAGCGGGAGGCTCCTACAATGAGCAGTTCTTC; CDR3: CASSPAGGSYNEQFF
V: TRBV27; size: once; J: TRBJ2-7; D: -; DNA: TGTGCCAGCAGCCCCTCCGGGGTGGCCTACGAGCAGTACTTC; CDR3: CASSPSGVAYEQYF
V: TRBV3-1/TRBV3-2; size: -; J: TRBJ2-1; D: TRBD2; DNA: TGTGCCAGCAGCCAAGAATGGCTAGCGGACAATGAGCAGTTCTTC; CDR3: CASSQEWLADNEQFF
V: TRBV20-1; size: -; J: TRBJ2-1; D: -; DNA: TGCAGTGCGAGCTCAGGCCATGAGCAGTTCTTC; CDR3: CSASSGHEQFF
V: TRBV6-5; size: -; J: TRBJ2-2; D: -; DNA: TGTGCCAGCAGTTTAATAGCGAGGGAGCTGTTTTTT; CDR3: CASSLIARELFF
V: TRBV5-4; size: few; J: TRBJ1-6; D: -; DNA: TGTGCCAGCAGCCAAGCGGGGACGATTCGTGGTTCACCCCTCCACTTT; CDR3: CASSQAGTIRGSPLHF
V: TRBV7-9; size: -; J: TRBJ1-1; D: -; DNA: TGTGCCAGCAGCTTTCGGGGAGCCCGGGCAATGAACACTGAAGCTTTCTTT; CDR3: CASSFRGARAMNTEAFF
V: TRBV19; size: -; J: TRBJ2-2; D: TRBD1; DNA: TGTGCCAGTAGTTACAGGGGTCCCGGGGAGCTGTTTTTT; CDR3: CASSYRGPGELFF
V: TRBV27; size: -; J: TRBJ2-7; D: -; DNA: TGTGCCAGCAGTTTATCGGGGAGTTCCTACGAGCAGTACTTC; CDR3: CASSLSGSSYEQYF
V: TRBV5-4; size: few; J: TRBJ2-3; D: TRBD2; DNA: TGTGCCAGCAGCTTGTATAGCGGGAGGGCCGAGACAGATACGCAGTATTTT; CDR3: CASSLYSGRAETDTQYF
V: TRBV2; size: -; J: TRBJ1-5; D: -; DNA: TGTGCCAGCAGTGAAGATGCGGGGTCGGGGGATCAGCCCCAGCATTTT; CDR3: CASSEDAGSGDQPQHF
V: TRBV2; size: -; J: TRBJ2-1; D: TRBD1; DNA: TGTGCCAGCACCCCCTGGGGGACAGGGGGCAATGAGCAGTTCTTC; CDR3: CASTPWGTGGNEQFF
V: TRBV5-1; size: -; J: TRBJ2-1; D: -; DNA: TGCGCCAGCAGCCCCCCTAGTTTAGATGAGCAGTTCTTC; CDR3: CASSPPSLDEQFF
V: TRBV12-3/TRBV12-4; size: once; J: TRBJ2-7; D: TRBD1; DNA: TGTGCCAGCAGTTTTTACAGGGGGCTTCAGTACTTC; CDR3: CASSFYRGLQYF
V: TRBV5-1; size: -; J: TRBJ1-2; D: -; DNA: TGCGCCAGCAGCGGGGAGGGGTCCCCACGGTTTGGCTACACCTTC; CDR3: CASSGEGSPRFGYTF
V: TRBV23-1; size: -; J: TRBJ2-7; D: -; DNA: TGCGCCAGCAGTCAATCCCCGGGACACGCACCCCACTACTACGAGCAGTACTTC; CDR3: CASSQSPGHAPHYYEQYF
V: TRBV10-2; size: few; J: TRBJ2-7; D: -; DNA: TGCGCCAGCAGCGATCTTGGACGGGCAGGGGAGCAGTACTTC; CDR3: CASSDLGRAGEQYF
V: TRBV6-6; size: -; J: TRBJ1-2; D: -; DNA: TGTGCCAGCAGAGCGGACAGTGTGGGAGGCTACACCTTC; CDR3: CASRADSVGGYTF
V: TRBV29-1; size: -; J: TRBJ2-6; D: TRBD1; DNA: TGCAGCGTTGGACAGGGCTCTGGGGCCAACGTCCTGACTTTC; CDR3: CSVGQGSGANVLTF